This T cell receptor beta chain appears in the sequencing data of a study of blood T cell repertoires in COVID-19. For the study at large: The cDNA or gDNA used as material had been derived from T cells, B-cell-depleted T cells, or PBMCs.

The CDR3 extends over 15 amino acids. Trimming shortened V by 5 bases and J by 6 bases, and 17 bases separated the two germline ends. Germline values: CDR1 MNHEY, CDR2 SVGAGI. Libraries were prepared by immunoSEQ multiplex PCR; TCRdb keeps only in-frame clonotypes and omits some of them. The sample yields about 83,000 clones, more than 70% seen once. J is TRBJ2-1 and V is TRBV6-5; possible D gene TRBD2, 7 bases. Sequencing input: peripheral blood. The sequence was obtained from an elderly woman in a cohort sampled during active or convalescent COVID-19. DNA for the CDR3: TGTGCCAGCAGTCCGACGCGGGGGCCCCGCAATGAGCAGTTCTTC. This encodes CASSPTRGPRNEQFF.